Described below is a single T cell receptor beta chain sequence and its context. Its specificity is not known. With 60 Vbeta and 13 Jbeta primers, the PCR was carried out. Clones were read by immunoSEQ multiplex PCR, and TCRdb kept only the in-frame ones, dropping some. The table records about 110,000 clones, about 80% of them present only once. The entry originates in a study of cytomegalovirus exposure and HLA in healthy donors. General study results and limits: In an earlier analysis, most TCR beta V segments were productive about 87% or about 30% of the time. The study put some 150 TCR beta chains on its list as cytomegalovirus-associated. Clonal expansion was found to be greater in HLA-associated TCR beta chains than in equally common others in a later analysis.

Healthy bone marrow donors formed the donor group. V lost 6 bases, J lost 1 base, and 11 bases lay in between. The CDR3 loop spans 14 amino acids. Germline CDR1 reads SNHLY; CDR2 reads FYNNEI. The specimen sequenced was PBMCs. The TCR sequence derives from a man aged 45-65 years in good health and CMV-seropositive. This sequence joins TRBV2 and TRBJ2-3, with a weak D call TRBD2 (5 bases). The DNA of the CDR3 is TGTGCCAGCAGCCCCCTGCGGGGCACAGATACGCAGTATTTT. It is translated as CASSPLRGTDTQYF.